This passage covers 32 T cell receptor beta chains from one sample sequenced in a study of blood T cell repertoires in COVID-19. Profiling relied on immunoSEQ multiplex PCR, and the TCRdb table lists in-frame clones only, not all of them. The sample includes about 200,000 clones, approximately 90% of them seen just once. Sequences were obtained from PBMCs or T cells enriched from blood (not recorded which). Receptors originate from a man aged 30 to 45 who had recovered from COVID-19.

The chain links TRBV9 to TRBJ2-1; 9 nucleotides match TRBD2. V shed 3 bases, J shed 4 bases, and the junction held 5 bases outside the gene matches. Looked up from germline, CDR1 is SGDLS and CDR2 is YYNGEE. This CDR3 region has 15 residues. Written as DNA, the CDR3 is TGTGCCAGCAGCGGTGGGACTAGCCAGTACAATGAGCAGTTCTTC. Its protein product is CASSGGTSQYNEQFF.

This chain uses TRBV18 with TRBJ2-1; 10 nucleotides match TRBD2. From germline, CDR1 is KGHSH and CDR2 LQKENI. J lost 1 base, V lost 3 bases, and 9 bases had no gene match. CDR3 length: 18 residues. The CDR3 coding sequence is TGTGCCAGCTCACCGTTCCTAGCGGGGGCCGGATCCTACAATGAGCAGTTCTTC. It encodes CASSPFLAGAGSYNEQFF.

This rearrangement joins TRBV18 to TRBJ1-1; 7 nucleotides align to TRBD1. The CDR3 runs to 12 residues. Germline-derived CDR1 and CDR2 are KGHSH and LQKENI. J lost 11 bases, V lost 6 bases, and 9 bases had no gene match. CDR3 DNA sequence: TGTGCCAGCTCGCCCGACAGGGCGTACGCTTTCTTT. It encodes CASSPDRAYAFF.

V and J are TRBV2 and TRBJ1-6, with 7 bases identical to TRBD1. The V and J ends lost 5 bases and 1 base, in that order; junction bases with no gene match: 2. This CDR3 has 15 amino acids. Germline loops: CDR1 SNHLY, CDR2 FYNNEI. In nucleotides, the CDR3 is TGTGCCAGCAGTCCGACAGGGTCCTATAATTCACCCCTCCACTTT. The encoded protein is CASSPTGSYNSPLHF.

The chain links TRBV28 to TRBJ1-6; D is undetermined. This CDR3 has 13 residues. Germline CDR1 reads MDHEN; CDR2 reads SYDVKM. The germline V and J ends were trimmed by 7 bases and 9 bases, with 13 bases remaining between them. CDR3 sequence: CASMGGLTSPLHF. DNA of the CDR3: TGTGCCAGCATGGGCGGACTGACTTCACCCCTCCACTTT. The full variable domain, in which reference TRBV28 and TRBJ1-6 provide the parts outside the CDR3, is DVKVTQSSRYLVKRTGEKVFLECVQDMDHENMFWYRQDPGLGLRLIYFSYDVKMKEKGDIPEGYSVSREKKERFSLILESASTNQTSMYLCASMGGLTSPLHFGNGTRLTVT.

The CDR3 DNA is TGTGCCAGCAGCGTAGTAGCGGGGGGAACCGGGGAGCTGTTTTTT. Protein: CASSVVAGGTGELFF. This sequence joins TRBV9 and TRBJ2-2, with TRBD2 matching 10 bases. Germline V lookup: CDR1 SGDLS, CDR2 YYNGEE. The CDR3 covers 15 residues. Unmatched junction bases numbered 1, after V lost 0 bases and J lost 5 bases. Full variable domain (missing parts from reference TRBV9 and TRBJ2-2): DSGVTQTPKHLITATGQRVTLRCSPRSGDLSVYWYQQSLDQGLQFLIQYYNGEERAKGNILERFSAQQFPDLHSELNLSSLELGDSALYFCASSVVAGGTGELFFGEGSRLTVL.

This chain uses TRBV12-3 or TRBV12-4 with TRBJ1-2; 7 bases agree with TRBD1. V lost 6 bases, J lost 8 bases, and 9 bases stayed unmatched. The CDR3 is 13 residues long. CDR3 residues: CASSRTGTAGYTF. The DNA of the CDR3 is TGTGCCAGCAGCCGGACAGGAACGGCGGGCTACACCTTC.

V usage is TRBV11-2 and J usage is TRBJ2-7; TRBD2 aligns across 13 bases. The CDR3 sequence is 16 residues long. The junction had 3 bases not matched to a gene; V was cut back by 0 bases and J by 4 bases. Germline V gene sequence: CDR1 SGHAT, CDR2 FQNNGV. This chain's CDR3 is CASSLDLLAGGYEQYF. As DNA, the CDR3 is TGTGCCAGCAGCTTAGATCTACTAGCGGGGGGGTACGAGCAGTACTTC.

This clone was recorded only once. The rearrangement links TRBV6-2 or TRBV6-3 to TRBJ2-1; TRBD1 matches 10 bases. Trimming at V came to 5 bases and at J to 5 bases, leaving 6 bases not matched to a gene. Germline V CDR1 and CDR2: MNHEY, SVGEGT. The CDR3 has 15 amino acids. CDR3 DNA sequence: TGTGCCAGCAGTACCCGGGACAGGGGAAACAATGAGCAGTTCTTC. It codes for CASSTRDRGNNEQFF.

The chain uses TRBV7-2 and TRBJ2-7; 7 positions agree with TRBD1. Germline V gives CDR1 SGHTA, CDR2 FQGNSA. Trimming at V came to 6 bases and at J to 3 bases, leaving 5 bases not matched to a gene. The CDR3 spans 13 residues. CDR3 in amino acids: CASSSRDSYEQYF. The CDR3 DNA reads TGTGCCAGCAGTAGCCGGGACAGCTACGAGCAGTACTTC. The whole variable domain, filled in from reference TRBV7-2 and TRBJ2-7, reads GAGVSQSPSNKVTEKGKDVELRCDPISGHTALYWYRQSLGQGLEFLIYFQGNSAPDKSGLPSDRFSAERTGGSVSTLTIQRTQQEDSAVYLCASSSRDSYEQYFGPGTRLTVT.

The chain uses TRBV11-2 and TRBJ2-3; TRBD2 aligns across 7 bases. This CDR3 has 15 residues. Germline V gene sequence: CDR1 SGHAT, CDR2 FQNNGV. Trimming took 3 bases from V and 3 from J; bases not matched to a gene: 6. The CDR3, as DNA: TGTGCCAGCAGCTTGGCCGGGGGGAAGACAGATACGCAGTATTTT. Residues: CASSLAGGKTDTQYF. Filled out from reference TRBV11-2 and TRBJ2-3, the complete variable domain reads EAGVAQSPRYKIIEKRQSVAFWCNPISGHATLYWYQQILGQGPKLLIQFQNNGVVDDSQLPKDRFSAERLKGVDSTLKIQPAKLEDSAVYLCASSLAGGKTDTQYFGPGTRLTVL.

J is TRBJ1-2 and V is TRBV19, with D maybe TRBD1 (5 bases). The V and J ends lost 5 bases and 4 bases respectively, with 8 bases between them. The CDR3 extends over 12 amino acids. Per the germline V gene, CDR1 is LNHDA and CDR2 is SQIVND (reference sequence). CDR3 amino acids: CASSSRAYGYTF. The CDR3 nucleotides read TGTGCCAGTAGTTCCAGGGCCTATGGCTACACCTTC.

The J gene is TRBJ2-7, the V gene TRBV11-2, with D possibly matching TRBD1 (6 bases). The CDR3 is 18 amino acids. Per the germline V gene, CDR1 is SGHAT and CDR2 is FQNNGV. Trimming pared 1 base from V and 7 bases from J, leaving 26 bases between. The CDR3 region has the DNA TGTGCCAGCAGCTTAGTAGGAATTCGTGGGGGCGGATATGGTGAGCAGTACTTC. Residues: CASSLVGIRGGGYGEQYF.

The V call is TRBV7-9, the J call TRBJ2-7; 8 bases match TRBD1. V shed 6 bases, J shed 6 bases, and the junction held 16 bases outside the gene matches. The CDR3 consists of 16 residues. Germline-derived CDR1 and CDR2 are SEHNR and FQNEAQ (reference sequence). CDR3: CASSSEIGAGGFEQYF. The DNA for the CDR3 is TGTGCCAGCAGTTCCGAAATCGGGGCAGGGGGCTTCGAGCAGTACTTC.

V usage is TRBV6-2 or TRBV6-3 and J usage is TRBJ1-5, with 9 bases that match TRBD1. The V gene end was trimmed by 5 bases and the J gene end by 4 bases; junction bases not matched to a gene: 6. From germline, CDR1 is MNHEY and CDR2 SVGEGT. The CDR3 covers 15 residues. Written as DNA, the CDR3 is TGTGCCAGCAGTCCGGGACAGGGAACAAATCAGCCCCAGCATTTT. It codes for CASSPGQGTNQPQHF.

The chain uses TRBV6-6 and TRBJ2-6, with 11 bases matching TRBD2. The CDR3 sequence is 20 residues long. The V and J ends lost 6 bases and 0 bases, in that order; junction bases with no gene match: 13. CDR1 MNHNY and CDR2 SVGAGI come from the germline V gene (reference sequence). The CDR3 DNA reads TGTGCCAGCAGCCCCTCACAGGGACTAGCGGAGTCCTCTGGGGCCAACGTCCTGACTTTC. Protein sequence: CASSPSQGLAESSGANVLTF.

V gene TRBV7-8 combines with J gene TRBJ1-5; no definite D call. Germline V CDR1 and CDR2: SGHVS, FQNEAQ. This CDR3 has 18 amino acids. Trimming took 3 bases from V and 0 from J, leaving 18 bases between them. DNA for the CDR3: TGTGCCAGCAGCTTGGAACCGGGAGGGCGGGCTAGCAATCAGCCCCAGCATTTT. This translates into CASSLEPGGRASNQPQHF.

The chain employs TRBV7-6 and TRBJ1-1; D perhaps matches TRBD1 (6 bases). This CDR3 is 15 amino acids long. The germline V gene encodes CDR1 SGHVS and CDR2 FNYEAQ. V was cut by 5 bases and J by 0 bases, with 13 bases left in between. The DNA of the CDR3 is TGTGCCAGCAGCGCTTTGGGGGACATGAACACTGAAGCTTTCTTT. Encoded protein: CASSALGDMNTEAFF.

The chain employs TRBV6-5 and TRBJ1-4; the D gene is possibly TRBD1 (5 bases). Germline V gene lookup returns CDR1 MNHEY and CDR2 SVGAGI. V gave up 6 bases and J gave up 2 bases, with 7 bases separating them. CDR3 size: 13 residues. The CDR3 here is CASSRVTNEKLFF. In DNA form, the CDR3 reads TGTGCCAGCAGCAGGGTGACTAATGAAAAACTGTTTTTT.

CDR3 DNA sequence: TGCGCCAGCAGTGAGACTAGCGGGGGGGCCAATGAGCAGTTCTTC. Translating it yields CASSETSGGANEQFF. V and J are TRBV10-1 and TRBJ2-1; 13 bases are shared with TRBD2. V was clipped by 2 bases and J by 6 bases; unmatched bases: 1. Germline V gives CDR1 WNHNN, CDR2 SYGVQD (reference sequence). The CDR3 extends over 15 amino acids.

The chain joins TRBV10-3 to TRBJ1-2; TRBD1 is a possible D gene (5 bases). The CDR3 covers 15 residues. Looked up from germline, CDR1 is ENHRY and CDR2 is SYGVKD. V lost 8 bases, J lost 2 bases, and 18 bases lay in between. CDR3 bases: TGTGCCATCTATACAGGAGGGGCACAAAACTATGGCTACACCTTC. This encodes CAIYTGGAQNYGYTF.

CDR3 sequence: CASSKQGAGYTF. The CDR3, as DNA: TGTGCCAGCAGTAAACAGGGTGCTGGCTACACCTTC. The chain joins TRBV6-5 to TRBJ1-2; D perhaps matches TRBD1 (6 bases). This CDR3 contains 12 residues. Germline CDR1 is MNHEY and CDR2 is SVGAGI. The germline V and J ends were trimmed by 5 bases and 7 bases, with 11 bases remaining between them.

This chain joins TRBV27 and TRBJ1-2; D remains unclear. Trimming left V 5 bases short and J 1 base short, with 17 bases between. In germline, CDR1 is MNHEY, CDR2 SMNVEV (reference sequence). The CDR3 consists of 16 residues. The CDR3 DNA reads TGTGCCAGCAGTCCATCGGTCGGACTGATTAACTATGGCTACACCTTC. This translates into CASSPSVGLINYGYTF.

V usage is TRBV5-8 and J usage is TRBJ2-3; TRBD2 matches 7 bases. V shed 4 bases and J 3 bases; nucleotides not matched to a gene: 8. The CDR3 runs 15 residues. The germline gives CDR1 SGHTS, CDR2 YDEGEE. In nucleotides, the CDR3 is TGTGCCAGCAGCCACGGACTAGTTCTGACAGATACGCAGTATTTT. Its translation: CASSHGLVLTDTQYF.

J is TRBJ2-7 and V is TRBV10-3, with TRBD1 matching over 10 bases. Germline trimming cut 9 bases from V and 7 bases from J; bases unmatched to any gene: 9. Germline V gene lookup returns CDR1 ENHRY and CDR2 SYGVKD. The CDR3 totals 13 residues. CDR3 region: CAMTSGQGSEQYF. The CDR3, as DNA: TGTGCCATGACTTCGGGACAGGGGAGTGAGCAGTACTTC.

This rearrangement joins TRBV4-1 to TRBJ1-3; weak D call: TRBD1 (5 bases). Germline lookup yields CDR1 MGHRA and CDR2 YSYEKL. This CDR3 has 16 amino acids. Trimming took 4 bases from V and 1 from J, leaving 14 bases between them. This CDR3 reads CASSPFLAGSGNTIYF. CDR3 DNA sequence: TGCGCCAGCAGCCCGTTTTTGGCAGGGTCTGGAAACACCATATATTTT.

The CDR3 DNA sequence: TGCGCCAGCAGGAGGGCTACATTCCCCCAGGATGAGCAGTTCTTC. It is translated as CASRRATFPQDEQFF. The rearrangement joins TRBV10-2 to TRBJ2-1, with D possibly matching TRBD2 (5 bases). The CDR3 loop spans 15 amino acids. Germline V gene data show CDR1 as WSHSY and CDR2 as SAAADI. Trimming cost V 6 bases and J 8 bases, with 20 bases left between them.

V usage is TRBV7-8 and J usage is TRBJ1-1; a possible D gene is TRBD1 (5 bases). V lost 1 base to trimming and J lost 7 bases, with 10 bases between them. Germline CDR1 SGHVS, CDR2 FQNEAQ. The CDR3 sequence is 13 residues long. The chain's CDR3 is CASSLVQAYEAFF. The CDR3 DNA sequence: TGTGCCAGCAGCTTAGTACAGGCTTATGAAGCTTTCTTT.

CDR3 DNA sequence: TGCGCCAGCAGCCAGGGCCGTCAGGGGGGACATCATAAAAACATTCAGTACTTC. Translating gives CASSQGRQGGHHKNIQYF. The rearrangement links TRBV4-1 to TRBJ2-4; D is perhaps TRBD1 (7 bases). The V end lost 3 bases, the J end lost 4 bases, and 22 bases lay between the germline ends. The CDR3 extends over 18 amino acids. Germline V gene data show CDR1 as MGHRA and CDR2 as YSYEKL.

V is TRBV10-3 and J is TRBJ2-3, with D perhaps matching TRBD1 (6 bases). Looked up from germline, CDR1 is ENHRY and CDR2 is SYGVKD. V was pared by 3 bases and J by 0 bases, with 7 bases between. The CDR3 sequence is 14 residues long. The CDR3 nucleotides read TGTGCCATCAGTGAAGGACAGAGCACAGATACGCAGTATTTT. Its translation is CAISEGQSTDTQYF.

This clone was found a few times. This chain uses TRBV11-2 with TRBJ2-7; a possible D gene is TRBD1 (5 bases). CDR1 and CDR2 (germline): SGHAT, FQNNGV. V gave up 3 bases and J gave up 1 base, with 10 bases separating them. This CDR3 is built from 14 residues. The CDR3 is CASSFLPGSYEQYF. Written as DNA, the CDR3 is TGTGCCAGCAGCTTTCTGCCAGGGTCCTACGAGCAGTACTTC.

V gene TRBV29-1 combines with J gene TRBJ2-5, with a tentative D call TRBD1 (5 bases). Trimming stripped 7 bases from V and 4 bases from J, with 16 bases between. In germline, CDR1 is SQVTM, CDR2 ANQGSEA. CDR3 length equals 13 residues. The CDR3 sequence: CSGAGFRRETQYF. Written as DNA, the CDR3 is TGCAGCGGGGCAGGGTTTCGACGAGAGACCCAGTACTTC.